Below, 26 T cell receptor beta chains from the same sample are listed, as sequenced in a study of T cells in localized non-small cell lung cancer. Some clones are missing from TCRdb's copy, which holds only in-frame ones; the method was immunoSEQ multiplex PCR. The sample shows a few thousand clones, approximately 25% of them seen only once. The sample here was lung tumor tissue, taken before any cancer treatment. These receptors were collected from a female donor of 60 years or more with stage I lung adenocarcinoma.

This clone was detected only a few times. This chain links TRBV2 with TRBJ2-1; no definite D call. From germline, CDR1 is SNHLY and CDR2 FYNNEI. V lost 7 bases, J lost 0 bases, and 10 bases lay in between. The CDR3 runs to 14 residues. CDR3 protein: CASIGESSYNEQFF. CDR3 bases: TGTGCCAGCATAGGCGAGAGCTCCTACAATGAGCAGTTCTTC.

This chain joins TRBV6-8 and TRBJ1-1; no firm D call. Per the germline V gene, CDR1 is MNHGY and CDR2 is SAAAGT. Deletions cut 6 bases from V and 5 bases from J, with 10 bases between. CDR3 length: 12 amino acids. The CDR3 DNA sequence: TGTGCCAGCAGACGGCCCCCGACTGAAGCTTTCTTT. Its translation is CASRRPPTEAFF.

This clone was counted a few times. The chain links TRBV5-1 to TRBJ2-1, with 9 bases matching TRBD2. The germline CDR1 and CDR2 sequences are SGHRS and YFSETQ. The CDR3 is 18 amino acids. J lost 4 bases, V lost 4 bases, and 15 bases had no gene match. DNA of the CDR3: TGCGCCAGCAGCCAAGATGGGCGGGCTAGCGGGATTTACAATGAGCAGTTCTTC. Translation: CASSQDGRASGIYNEQFF.

V and J are TRBV18 and TRBJ2-2; 12 bases agree with TRBD2. Germline CDR1 reads KGHSH; CDR2 reads LQKENI. The CDR3 extends over 15 amino acids. V shed 7 bases, J shed 5 bases, and the junction held 5 bases outside the gene matches. The CDR3 sequence is CASFRTSGTTGELFF. In DNA, the CDR3 is TGTGCCAGCTTCCGGACTAGCGGGACTACCGGGGAGCTGTTTTTT.

Only a few counts were recorded for this clone. The chain has TRBV11-3 and TRBJ1-2; D is unclear. The germline V gene encodes CDR1 SGHNT and CDR2 YENEEA. The CDR3 extends over 16 amino acids. V lost 3 bases to trimming and J lost 4 bases, with 18 bases between them. The CDR3 region is CASSLVRAGGSYGYTF. The CDR3 DNA reads as TGTGCCAGCAGCTTGGTGAGGGCAGGTGGATCCTATGGCTACACCTTC.

This rearrangement joins TRBV6-8 to TRBJ1-2; TRBD1 aligns across 7 bases. Per the germline V gene, CDR1 is MNHGY and CDR2 is SAAAGT. J gave up 7 bases and V 0 bases, and 8 bases lay outside the gene matches. This CDR3 spans 15 amino acids. CDR3 loop: CASSYSTGRNSGYTF. The CDR3 DNA follows: TGTGCCAGCAGTTACTCGACAGGGAGGAATTCTGGCTACACCTTC.

V is TRBV19 and J is TRBJ2-2; 13 positions match TRBD2. The CDR3 is 18 residues long. Germline V gives CDR1 LNHDA, CDR2 SQIVND (reference sequence). With 6 bases clipped from V and 0 bases from J, the junction kept 7 bases outside the gene matches. The CDR3: CASSRGLAGYANTGELFF. CDR3 nucleotides: TGTGCCAGTAGCAGGGGACTAGCGGGGTACGCGAACACCGGGGAGCTGTTTTTT.

This clone counts as medium-sized (0.01 to 0.1%). The chain carries TRBV10-3 and TRBJ2-1; 8 bases agree with TRBD1. The V and J ends lost 0 bases and 14 bases, in that order; junction bases with no gene match: 12. CDR1 and CDR2 (germline): ENHRY, SYGVKD. The CDR3 spans 15 residues. The CDR3 sequence: CAISESGAQGAYKFF. CDR3 sequence (DNA): TGTGCCATCAGTGAGTCGGGAGCTCAGGGGGCGTATAAGTTCTTC.

This clone was counted between two and nine times. The chain is built from TRBV19 and TRBJ2-1; the D is unclear. The germline V and J ends were trimmed by 1 base and 6 bases, with 10 bases remaining between them. Germline assignment: CDR1 LNHDA and CDR2 SQIVND (reference sequence). This CDR3 has 14 amino acids. The CDR3 sequence is CASSIVVGSNEQFF. The CDR3 bases are TGTGCCAGTAGTATAGTAGTAGGGTCCAATGAGCAGTTCTTC.

The gene calls are TRBV5-1 and TRBJ2-7, with 13 bases matching TRBD2. With V trimmed by 4 bases and J by 4 bases, 5 bases remained unmatched. CDR3 length: 15 amino acids. The germline CDR1 and CDR2 sequences are SGHRS and YFSETQ. CDR3 coding DNA: TGCGCCAGCAGCCAAGGGACTAGCGGGGCTTACGAGCAGTACTTC. Amino acid sequence: CASSQGTSGAYEQYF.

The chain employs TRBV9 and TRBJ2-3, with D perhaps TRBD2 (6 bases). The germline CDR1 and CDR2 sequences are SGDLS and YYNGEE. The CDR3 has 16 residues. Trimming took 5 bases from V and 4 from J, leaving 20 bases between them. The CDR3 DNA follows: TGTGCCAGCAGTGGTGGGAAGCGGGCCCCCGCAGATACGCAGTATTTT. Translation: CASSGGKRAPADTQYF.

The chain joins TRBV30 to TRBJ2-2; D is ambiguous. The V end lost 1 base, the J end lost 0 bases, and 0 bases lay between the germline ends. There are 12 residues in the CDR3. In germline, CDR1 is GTSNPN, CDR2 SVGIG (reference sequence). The CDR3 DNA reads as TGTGCCTGGAGTGCGAACACCGGGGAGCTGTTTTTT. Translating it yields CAWSANTGELFF.

By share, this clone counts as large. The rearrangement links TRBV9 to TRBJ1-1; no definite D call. CDR3 length equals 14 residues. V lost 5 bases and J lost 0, with 11 bases in between. Germline assignment: CDR1 SGDLS and CDR2 YYNGEE. CDR3 amino acids: CASSEPKMNTEAFF. CDR3 nucleotides: TGTGCCAGCAGTGAACCCAAGATGAACACTGAAGCTTTCTTT.

The table lists this clone with a few counts. The chain recombines TRBV11-1 with TRBJ1-1, with 8 bases fitting TRBD1. Germline V gene lookup returns CDR1 SGHAT and CDR2 FQDESV (reference sequence). The V gene end was trimmed by 6 bases and the J gene end by 8 bases; junction bases not matched to a gene: 14. The CDR3 spans 15 residues. The DNA for the CDR3 is TGTGCCAGCAGTCAACCGGGACAGGCCTCCCTCGAAGCTTTCTTT. Amino acid sequence: CASSQPGQASLEAFF.

The chain carries TRBV11-3 and TRBJ1-6; tentatively, D is TRBD1 (6 bases). This CDR3 is 16 amino acids long. CDR1 and CDR2 (germline): SGHNT, YENEEA. V shed 2 bases and J shed 7 bases, with 15 bases lying between them. CDR3 sequence reads: CASSLSGGRRNSPLHF. The CDR3 DNA follows: TGTGCCAGCAGCTTATCCGGGGGGCGGCGGAATTCACCCCTCCACTTT.

V usage is TRBV9 and J usage is TRBJ1-1, with D maybe TRBD1 (6 bases). Germline CDR1 and CDR2: SGDLS and YYNGEE. The CDR3 length is 16 residues. Between the trimmed V and J ends, which lost 2 bases and 0 bases, there was a span of 14 bases. The CDR3 spells CASSVGGLDMNTEAFF. The CDR3 nucleotides read TGTGCCAGCAGCGTTGGGGGGCTAGACATGAACACTGAAGCTTTCTTT. The entire variable domain, with the rest obtained from reference TRBV9 and TRBJ1-1, is as follows: DSGVTQTPKHLITATGQRVTLRCSPRSGDLSVYWYQQSLDQGLQFLIQYYNGEERAKGNILERFSAQQFPDLHSELNLSSLELGDSALYFCASSVGGLDMNTEAFFGQGTRLTVV.

This clone was detected a few times. The chain is built from TRBV30 and TRBJ1-1; D might be TRBD1 (5 bases). The CDR3 is made up of 12 amino acids. Deletions cut 2 bases from V and 6 bases from J, with 10 bases between. Germline V CDR1 and CDR2: GTSNPN, SVGIG (reference sequence). The DNA of the CDR3 is TGTGCCTGGAGTATAGCGGGGCCTGAAGCTTTCTTT. Protein: CAWSIAGPEAFF. Full variable domain (outside the CDR3, taken from reference TRBV30 and TRBJ1-1): SQTIHQWPATLVQPVGSPLSLECTVEGTSNPNLYWYRQAAGRGLQLLFYSVGIGQISSEVPQNLSASRPQDRQFILSSKKLLLSDSGFYLCAWSIAGPEAFFGQGTRLTVV.

The V gene is TRBV14, the J gene TRBJ2-1; TRBD1 might be the D (6 bases). Germline CDR1 and CDR2: SGHDN and FVKESK. Between the trimmed V and J ends, which lost 0 bases and 2 bases, there was a span of 11 bases. This CDR3 spans 16 amino acids. This CDR3 reads CASSQEMGAPYNEQFF. CDR3 DNA sequence: TGTGCCAGCAGCCAAGAGATGGGGGCCCCCTACAATGAGCAGTTCTTC.

The rearrangement joins TRBV6-9 to TRBJ2-7; D might be TRBD1 (6 bases). The CDR3 is 15 amino acids. Germline assignment: CDR1 MNHGY and CDR2 SVAAGI. With 5 bases removed from V and 2 bases from J, the gap between germline ends came to 16 bases. This chain's CDR3 is CASSPDRLIAYEQYF. CDR3 nucleotides: TGTGCCAGCAGTCCCGACAGGCTAATAGCCTACGAGCAGTACTTC.

J is TRBJ1-2 and V is TRBV19; no clear D. Germline V gene lookup returns CDR1 LNHDA and CDR2 SQIVND (reference sequence). V gave up 5 bases and J gave up 3 bases, with 22 bases separating them. CDR3 size: 17 residues. The CDR3 protein is CASSPIAGFGWHYGYTF. DNA for the CDR3: TGTGCCAGTAGTCCAATCGCCGGTTTCGGGTGGCACTATGGCTACACCTTC.

This rearrangement joins TRBV11-3 to TRBJ1-2, with 10 positions matching TRBD1. The CDR3 is 18 residues long. From germline, CDR1 is SGHNT and CDR2 YENEEA. V trimming: 0 bases; J trimming: 2 bases; junction bases outside the gene matches: 9. CDR3: CASSLEGTGVIKNYGYTF. The CDR3 DNA sequence: TGTGCCAGCAGCTTAGAAGGGACAGGGGTGATAAAAAACTATGGCTACACCTTC.

By share, this clone counts as medium-sized. The chain uses TRBV11-3 and TRBJ2-5, with 10 nucleotides matching TRBD1. The V and J ends lost 3 bases and 5 bases, in that order; junction bases with no gene match: 3. The germline CDR1 and CDR2 sequences are SGHNT and YENEEA. This CDR3 is 14 amino acids long. CDR3 nucleotide sequence: TGTGCCAGCAGCTTGGACAGGGGGAGGGAGACCCAGTACTTC. Translation: CASSLDRGRETQYF.

The genes are TRBV6-1 and TRBJ1-6; D not certain. Germline V CDR1 and CDR2: MNHNS, SASEGT. This CDR3 has 16 amino acids. Between the trimmed V and J ends, which lost 1 base and 7 bases, there was a span of 14 bases. The CDR3 sequence: CASSEGRDRSNSPLHF. DNA for the CDR3: TGTGCCAGCAGTGAAGGCCGGGATCGATCAAATTCACCCCTCCACTTT.

This clone was seen a few times. J is TRBJ1-1 and V is TRBV11-3; D perhaps matches TRBD1 (6 bases). Germline V gives CDR1 SGHNT, CDR2 YENEEA. The CDR3 covers 17 residues. Trimming shortened V by 6 bases and J by 0 bases, and 20 bases separated the two germline ends. CDR3 bases: TGTGCCAGCAGTCCCTTGGGGGGCGGCCTTTTGAACACTGAAGCTTTCTTT. As protein: CASSPLGGGLLNTEAFF.

Only a few counts were recorded for this clone. V usage is TRBV19 and J usage is TRBJ2-3; tentatively, D is TRBD2 (6 bases). The CDR3 spans 14 residues. Germline lookup yields CDR1 LNHDA and CDR2 SQIVND (reference sequence). V shed 6 bases and J shed 2 bases, with 12 bases lying between them. In DNA form, the CDR3 reads TGTGCCAGTAGACTAGCACATACCACAGATACGCAGTATTTT. Translating gives CASRLAHTTDTQYF.

J is TRBJ1-1 and V is TRBV11-3; the D gene is possibly TRBD1 (6 bases). The CDR3 is 17 amino acids. Germline CDR1 SGHNT, CDR2 YENEEA. V was trimmed by 6 bases and J by 6 bases, leaving 26 bases between them. This chain's CDR3 is CASRLGKQGSLDSEAFF. The CDR3 region has the DNA TGTGCCAGCAGACTGGGGAAACAGGGTTCCTTAGACTCTGAAGCTTTCTTT.